Reported below is one TCR beta chain. TCRdb keeps only in-frame clones here, not all; method: immunoSEQ multiplex PCR. The repertoire holds roughly 250,000 clones, with 70% to 85% as singletons. The data were taken from a study of blood T cell repertoires in COVID-19. Background on the study: Both acute and convalescent COVID-19 samples were obtained from the United States, Italy and Spain.

This CDR3 is built from 16 residues. CDR1 and CDR2 from the germline V gene are LGHNT and FRNRAP. The J segment lost 5 bases and the V segment lost 0 bases, leaving 8 bases of the junction unmatched. The sample comprised peripheral blood. This chain links TRBV12-5 with TRBJ2-3; TRBD2 matches at 7 bases. The clonotype originates from a human donor with COVID-19, enrolled during active disease. The donor label of this sample is uncertain. Here the CDR3 reads CASGLVQAGWVDTQYF. CDR3 nucleotides: TGTGCTAGTGGTTTGGTACAAGCGGGATGGGTAGATACGCAGTATTTT.